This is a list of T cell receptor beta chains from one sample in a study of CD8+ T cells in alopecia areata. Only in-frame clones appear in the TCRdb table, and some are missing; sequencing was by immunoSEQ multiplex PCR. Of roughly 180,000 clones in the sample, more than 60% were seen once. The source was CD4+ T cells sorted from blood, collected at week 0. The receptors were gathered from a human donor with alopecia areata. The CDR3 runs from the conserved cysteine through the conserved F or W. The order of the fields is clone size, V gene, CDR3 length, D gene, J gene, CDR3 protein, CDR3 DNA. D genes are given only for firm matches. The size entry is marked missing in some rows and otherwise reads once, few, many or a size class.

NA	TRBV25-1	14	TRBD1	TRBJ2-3	CASSGQGEGDTQYF	TGTGCCAGCAGTGGACAGGGTGAGGGAGATACGCAGTATTTT
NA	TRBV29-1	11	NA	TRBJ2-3	CSARNTDTQYF	TGCAGCGCCCGAAACACAGATACGCAGTATTTT
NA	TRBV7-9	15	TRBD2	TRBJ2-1	CASTLRTSGGGEQFF	TGTGCCAGCACCCTCAGGACTAGCGGGGGGGGAGAGCAGTTCTTC
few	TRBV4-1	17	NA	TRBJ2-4	CASSLPLGGAAKNIQYF	TGCGCCAGCAGCCTCCCTTTGGGGGGGGCAGCCAAAAACATTCAGTACTTC
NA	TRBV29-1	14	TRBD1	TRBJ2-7	CSVTGQGTTYEQYF	TGCAGCGTTACCGGACAGGGGACAACCTACGAGCAGTACTTC
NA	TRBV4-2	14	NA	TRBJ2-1	CASSIGMTDNEQFF	TGTGCCAGCAGCATCGGGATGACGGACAATGAGCAGTTCTTC
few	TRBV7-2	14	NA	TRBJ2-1	CASGVAGSYNEQFF	TGTGCCAGTGGGGTTGCGGGCTCCTACAATGAGCAGTTCTTC
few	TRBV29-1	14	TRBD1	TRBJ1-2	CSVLVAGGGKGYTF	TGCAGCGTTTTGGTTGCAGGGGGTGGTAAAGGCTACACCTTC
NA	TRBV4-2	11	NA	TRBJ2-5	CASSQEETQYF	TGTGCCAGCAGCCAAGAAGAGACCCAGTACTTC
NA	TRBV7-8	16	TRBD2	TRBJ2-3	CASSLVWRGEADTQYF	TGTGCCAGCAGCTTAGTCTGGCGGGGGGAAGCAGATACGCAGTATTTT
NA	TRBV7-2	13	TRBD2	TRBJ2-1	CASSRTSGIEQFF	TGTGCCAGCAGCAGGACTAGCGGAATCGAGCAGTTCTTC
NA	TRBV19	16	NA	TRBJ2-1	CASSGGSALWGNEQFF	TGTGCCAGTAGCGGTGGAAGCGCCCTTTGGGGCAATGAGCAGTTCTTC
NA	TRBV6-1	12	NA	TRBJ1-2	CASSEAPHGYTF	TGTGCCAGCAGTGAAGCCCCGCATGGCTACACCTTC
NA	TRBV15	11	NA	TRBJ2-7	CATSRETDTYF	TGTGCCACCAGCAGAGAAACAGACACGTACTTC
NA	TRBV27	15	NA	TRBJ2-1	CASSLSYNSYNEQFF	TGTGCCAGCAGTTTATCGTATAACTCCTACAATGAGCAGTTCTTC
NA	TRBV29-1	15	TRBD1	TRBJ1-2	CSVGKDRVALRGYTF	TGCAGCGTCGGAAAGGACAGGGTAGCTCTGAGGGGCTACACCTTC
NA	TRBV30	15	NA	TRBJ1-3	CAWSLGRTPGNTIYF	TGTGCCTGGAGTCTGGGCAGAACTCCTGGAAACACCATATATTTT